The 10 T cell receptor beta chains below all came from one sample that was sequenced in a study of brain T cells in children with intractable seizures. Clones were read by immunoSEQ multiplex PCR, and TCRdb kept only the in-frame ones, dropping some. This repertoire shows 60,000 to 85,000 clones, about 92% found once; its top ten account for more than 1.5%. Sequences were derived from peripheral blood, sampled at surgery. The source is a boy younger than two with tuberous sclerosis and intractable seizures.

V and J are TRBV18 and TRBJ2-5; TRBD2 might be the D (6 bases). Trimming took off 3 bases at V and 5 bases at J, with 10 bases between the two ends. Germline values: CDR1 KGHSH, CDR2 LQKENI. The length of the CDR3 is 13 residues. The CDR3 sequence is CASSPGGSETQYF. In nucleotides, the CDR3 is TGTGCCAGCTCACCGGGAGGATCTGAGACCCAGTACTTC.

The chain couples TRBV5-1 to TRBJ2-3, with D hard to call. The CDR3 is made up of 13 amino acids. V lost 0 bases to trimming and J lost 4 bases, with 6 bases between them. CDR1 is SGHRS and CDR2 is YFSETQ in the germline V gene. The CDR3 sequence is CASSLEVSDTQYF. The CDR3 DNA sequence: TGCGCCAGCAGCTTGGAGGTTTCAGATACGCAGTATTTT.

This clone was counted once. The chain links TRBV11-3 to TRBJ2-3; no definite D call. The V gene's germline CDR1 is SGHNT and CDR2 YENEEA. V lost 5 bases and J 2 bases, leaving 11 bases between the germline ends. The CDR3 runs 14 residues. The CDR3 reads CASSVTRDTDTQYF. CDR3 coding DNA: TGTGCCAGCAGCGTGACCCGAGACACAGATACGCAGTATTTT. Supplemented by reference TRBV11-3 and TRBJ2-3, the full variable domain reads EAGVVQSPRYKIIEKKQPVAFWCNPISGHNTLYWYLQNLGQGPELLIRYENEEAVDDSQLPKDRFSAERLKGVDSTLKIQPAELGDSAVYLCASSVTRDTDTQYFGPGTRLTVL.

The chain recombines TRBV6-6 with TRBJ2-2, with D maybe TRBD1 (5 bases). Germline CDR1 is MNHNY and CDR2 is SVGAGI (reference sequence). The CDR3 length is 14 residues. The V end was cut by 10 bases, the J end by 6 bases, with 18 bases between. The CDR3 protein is CATLLRIGAGELFF. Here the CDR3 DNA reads TGTGCCACCCTACTAAGGATAGGGGCCGGGGAGCTGTTTTTT.

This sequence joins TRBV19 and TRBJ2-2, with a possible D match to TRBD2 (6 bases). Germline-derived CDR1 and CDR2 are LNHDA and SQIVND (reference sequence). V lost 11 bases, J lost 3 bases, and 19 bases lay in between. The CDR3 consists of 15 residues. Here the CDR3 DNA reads TGTGCCGCCAGGGACTTCTCTTCATACACCGGGGAGCTGTTTTTT. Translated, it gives CAARDFSSYTGELFF.

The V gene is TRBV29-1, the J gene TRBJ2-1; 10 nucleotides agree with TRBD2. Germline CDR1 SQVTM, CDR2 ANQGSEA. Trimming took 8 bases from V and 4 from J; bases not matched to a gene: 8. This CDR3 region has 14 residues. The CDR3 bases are TGCAGCTCTTACGGGACTAGCGAATACAATGAGCAGTTCTTC. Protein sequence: CSSYGTSEYNEQFF.

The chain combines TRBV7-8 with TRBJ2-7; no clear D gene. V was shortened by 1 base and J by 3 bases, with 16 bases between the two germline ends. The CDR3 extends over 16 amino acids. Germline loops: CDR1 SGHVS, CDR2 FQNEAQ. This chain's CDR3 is CASSLGFLGRVYEQYF. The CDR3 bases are TGTGCCAGCAGCTTAGGGTTTCTTGGCAGAGTCTACGAGCAGTACTTC.

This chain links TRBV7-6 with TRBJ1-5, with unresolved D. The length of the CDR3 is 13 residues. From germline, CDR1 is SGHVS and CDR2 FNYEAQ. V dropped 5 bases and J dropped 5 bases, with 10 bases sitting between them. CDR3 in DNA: TGTGCCAGCAGCCCGAGAGAGGATCAGCCCCAGCATTTT. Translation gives CASSPREDQPQHF.

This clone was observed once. The DNA for the CDR3 is TGTGCCAGCAGCTTAAGTCCGGACGGATTTAACTATGGCTACACCTTC. Its translation: CASSLSPDGFNYGYTF. The chain has TRBV7-9 and TRBJ1-2; no definite D call. The CDR3 is 16 residues long. Trimming stripped 2 bases from V and 1 base from J, with 14 bases between. Germline lookup yields CDR1 SEHNR and CDR2 FQNEAQ (reference sequence).

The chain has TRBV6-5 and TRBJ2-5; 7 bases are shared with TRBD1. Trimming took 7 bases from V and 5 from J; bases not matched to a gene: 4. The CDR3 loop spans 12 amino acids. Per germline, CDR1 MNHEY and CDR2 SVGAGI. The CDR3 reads CASIGRGETQYF. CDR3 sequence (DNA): TGTGCCAGCATAGGCAGGGGGGAGACCCAGTACTTC.